Included here is one T cell receptor (beta chain) sequence, with context. Its target is not known. This specimen belongs to a study of shared clonotypes between healthy human individuals. General study points: Among the subsets, naive ones generally showed larger estimated richness than memory ones.

CDR1 is MRHNA and CDR2 is SNTAGT in the germline V gene. The CDR3 contains 15 residues. With 4 bases removed from V and 3 bases from J, the gap between germline ends came to 13 bases. Clones were read by immunoSEQ multiplex PCR, and TCRdb kept only the in-frame ones, dropping some. The data hold approximately 1.1 million clones, with around 82% observed a single time. The chain has TRBV6-4 and TRBJ1-3; D is perhaps TRBD1 (5 bases). Sequencing was done on a sample of memory CD4+ T cells from PBMCs. As to subset: CD45RA-negative fraction. This receptor was taken from a man aged 18 to 30 in good health. Some clones in this sample may be carry-over from other donors' samples. This CDR3 is CASSAQGLDGNTIYF. Here the CDR3 DNA reads TGTGCCAGCAGTGCCCAGGGTCTTGATGGAAACACCATATATTTT.